Presented here are 27 T cell receptor beta chains from one specimen sequenced in a study of T cells after somatic rescue of genetic block. The data were produced by immunoSEQ multiplex PCR, yet TCRdb's version contains in-frame clones alone and is incomplete. The table shows 100,000 to 120,000 clones, with approximately 90% occurring only once. The sequenced sample consisted of peripheral blood mononuclear cells (PBMCs). These receptors originate from a woman aged 18-29 years.

For the CDR3, the DNA is TGTGCCTGGAGTCGGGGGGCCCAAGATACGCAGTATTTT. It translates to CAWSRGAQDTQYF. V is TRBV30 and J is TRBJ2-3, with D perhaps matching TRBD2 (7 bases). There are 13 residues in the CDR3. V was shortened by 2 bases and J by 5 bases, with 11 bases between the two germline ends. The germline CDR1 and CDR2 sequences are GTSNPN and SVGIG (reference sequence). Full variable domain (missing parts from reference TRBV30 and TRBJ2-3): SQTIHQWPATLVQPVGSPLSLECTVEGTSNPNLYWYRQAAGRGLQLLFYSVGIGQISSEVPQNLSASRPQDRQFILSSKKLLLSDSGFYLCAWSRGAQDTQYFGPGTRLTVL.

The count of this clone is one. The chain employs TRBV5-1 and TRBJ1-5; D perhaps matches TRBD1 (5 bases). The V gene lost 4 bases and the J gene lost 0 bases, with 11 bases spanning the gap. This CDR3 region has 15 residues. Germline loops: CDR1 SGHRS, CDR2 YFSETQ. CDR3 nucleotide sequence: TGCGCCAGCAGCGTTGACAGCTATAGCAATCAGCCCCAGCATTTT. Protein: CASSVDSYSNQPQHF.

The chain is built from TRBV29-1 and TRBJ1-2; TRBD1 agrees at 7 bases. The V and J ends lost 4 bases and 5 bases, in that order; junction bases with no gene match: 19. CDR3 length equals 17 residues. From germline, CDR1 is SQVTM and CDR2 ANQGSEA. The CDR3 reads CSVVIGAIDRETYGYTF. CDR3 bases: TGCAGCGTTGTAATCGGGGCGATCGACAGGGAGACATATGGCTACACCTTC.

CDR3 in DNA: TGTGCCAGCACCCTGAGGACAGGGGGTTTGACTGAAGCTTTCTTT. The encoded protein is CASTLRTGGLTEAFF. This chain links TRBV5-6 with TRBJ1-1; 10 bases match TRBD1. Looked up from germline, CDR1 is SGHDT and CDR2 is YYEEEE. With 6 bases clipped from V and 5 bases from J, the junction kept 10 bases outside the gene matches. CDR3 length equals 15 residues.

The V and J genes are TRBV15 and TRBJ1-2; D may be TRBD1 (5 bases). The germline V and J ends were trimmed by 5 bases and 8 bases, with 15 bases remaining between them. The CDR3 contains 13 residues. The germline CDR1 and CDR2 sequences are LNHNV and YYDKDF (reference sequence). The CDR3 region is CATSSRRDWGYTF. In DNA form, the CDR3 reads TGTGCCACCAGCTCCCGTCGGGACTGGGGCTACACCTTC. The complete variable domain, with remaining parts taken from reference TRBV15 and TRBJ1-2, reads DAMVIQNPRYQVTQFGKPVTLSCSQTLNHNVMYWYQQKSSQAPKLLFHYYDKDFNNEADTPDNFQSRRPNTSFCFLDIRSPGLGDTAMYLCATSSRRDWGYTFGSGTRLTVV.

This rearrangement joins TRBV30 to TRBJ2-7, with 8 bases fitting TRBD2. The germline CDR1 and CDR2 sequences are GTSNPN and SVGIG (reference sequence). This CDR3 comprises 12 residues. V shed 7 bases, J shed 5 bases, and the junction held 7 bases outside the gene matches. CDR3 coding DNA: TGTGCCTTCGGCGGGGGGTCACACGAGCAGTACTTC. Its translation is CAFGGGSHEQYF.

The chain links TRBV9 to TRBJ2-1, with 10 positions matching TRBD1. Germline lookup yields CDR1 SGDLS and CDR2 YYNGEE. The CDR3 sequence is 17 residues long. Germline trimming cut 2 bases from V and 0 bases from J; bases unmatched to any gene: 5. The CDR3: CASSVRDRGSSYNEQFF. The CDR3, as DNA: TGTGCCAGCAGCGTCCGGGACAGGGGTAGCTCCTACAATGAGCAGTTCTTC.

Notes on this clone: This sample includes further DNA sequences coding for the same CDR3. The V gene is TRBV6-5, the J gene TRBJ2-2, with a weak D call TRBD1 (6 bases). The V gene lost 7 bases and the J gene lost 6 bases, with 18 bases spanning the gap. The germline CDR1 and CDR2 sequences are MNHEY and SVGAGI. This CDR3 comprises 15 residues. For the CDR3, the DNA is TGTGCCAGCAAATACGTACAGGGAGTCCCCGGGGAGCTGTTTTTT. It yields the protein CASKYVQGVPGELFF.

The sample holds a few counts of this clone. This chain links TRBV5-1 with TRBJ2-5; TRBD2 agrees at 8 bases. Germline CDR1 reads SGHRS; CDR2 reads YFSETQ. V dropped 2 bases and J dropped 5; count of bases not matched to a gene: 11. The CDR3 loop spans 16 amino acids. CDR3 in amino acids: CASSFRGTRGGETQYF. The CDR3 DNA reads TGCGCCAGCAGCTTCCGGGGGACTAGGGGTGGGGAGACCCAGTACTTC.

This rearrangement joins TRBV28 to TRBJ1-5, with a tentative D call TRBD1 (5 bases). The CDR3 is made up of 13 amino acids. V lost 8 bases and J 5 bases, leaving 13 bases between the germline ends. Germline lookup yields CDR1 MDHEN and CDR2 SYDVKM. CDR3 region: CASHLGGDQPQHF. CDR3 sequence (DNA): TGTGCCAGCCACCTGGGGGGGGATCAGCCCCAGCATTTT.

This chain uses TRBV4-1 with TRBJ2-1, with TRBD1 identical over 9 bases. The junction had 4 bases not matched to a gene; V was cut back by 1 base and J by 6 bases. This CDR3 is built from 15 residues. CDR1 is MGHRA and CDR2 is YSYEKL in the germline V gene. The CDR3 sequence: CASSQVSGQGNEQFF. The CDR3 DNA sequence: TGCGCCAGCAGCCAAGTCTCGGGACAGGGCAATGAGCAGTTCTTC.

The rearrangement links TRBV6-5 to TRBJ1-5; tentative D call: TRBD1 (5 bases). The CDR3 runs 12 residues. The germline V gene encodes CDR1 MNHEY and CDR2 SVGAGI. V was shortened by 11 bases and J by 3 bases, with 11 bases between the two germline ends. DNA for the CDR3: TGTGCCTCCCGGGGGGACAATCAGCCCCAGCATTTT. This gives the protein CASRGDNQPQHF.

The V gene is TRBV29-1, the J gene TRBJ1-1; D gene unclear. From germline, CDR1 is SQVTM and CDR2 ANQGSEA. V shed 5 bases and J shed 4 bases, with 11 bases lying between them. The CDR3 has 12 amino acids. The CDR3 sequence is CSVFLSGTEAFF. The CDR3 DNA reads as TGCAGCGTTTTTCTCTCGGGCACTGAAGCTTTCTTT.

The chain combines TRBV6-4 with TRBJ2-2; perhaps D is TRBD1 or TRBD2 (7 bases each). V lost 2 bases, J lost 3 bases, and 10 bases lay in between. The germline V gene encodes CDR1 MRHNA and CDR2 SNTAGT. The CDR3 has 15 amino acids. The CDR3: CASSDQGGDTGELFF. The CDR3 DNA follows: TGTGCCAGCAGTGACCAGGGGGGGGACACCGGGGAGCTGTTTTTT.

This chain uses TRBV7-2 with TRBJ1-2; D is unresolved. V was shortened by 6 bases and J by 6 bases, with 17 bases between the two germline ends. This CDR3 spans 14 amino acids. Germline CDR1 and CDR2: SGHTA and FQGNSA. This CDR3 reads CASSPGHRRDGYTF. The CDR3 DNA reads TGTGCCAGCAGTCCGGGCCATAGGAGGGATGGCTACACCTTC.

This chain links TRBV6-6 with TRBJ1-5, with 7 nucleotides matching TRBD1. The V gene's germline CDR1 is MNHNY and CDR2 SVGAGI (reference sequence). The V and J ends lost 1 base and 4 bases, in that order; junction bases with no gene match: 1. This CDR3 is 14 amino acids long. The DNA of the CDR3 is TGTGCCAGCAGTTACTTACAGGGGAATCAGCCCCAGCATTTT. Protein sequence: CASSYLQGNQPQHF.

As for this clone: The junction differs from germline at one of its ends, possibly a read error. This chain joins TRBV10-3 and TRBJ1-1; the D gene is possibly TRBD1 (5 bases). In germline, CDR1 is ENHRY, CDR2 SYGVKD. The CDR3 runs 10 residues. The chain's CDR3 is CAISAGTLVF. The DNA for the CDR3 is TGTGCCATCAGCGCCGGGACTTTAGTATTT.

CDR3 sequence (DNA): TGTGCCAGCAGCTCACAGGGGGCAGTTGGAAACACCATATATTTT. Protein product: CASSSQGAVGNTIYF. The gene calls are TRBV28 and TRBJ1-3; 9 bases align to TRBD1. The CDR3 sequence is 15 residues long. Looked up from germline, CDR1 is MDHEN and CDR2 is SYDVKM. With V trimmed by 6 bases and J by 3 bases, 6 bases remained unmatched.

The chain recombines TRBV6-1 with TRBJ1-3; 9 nucleotides match TRBD1. With V trimmed by 1 base and J by 0 bases, 4 bases remained unmatched. This CDR3 region has 17 residues. The V gene's germline CDR1 is MNHNS and CDR2 SASEGT. The CDR3 DNA sequence: TGTGCCAGCAGTGAAGAAGGGACAGGGAGCTCTGGAAACACCATATATTTT. This translates into CASSEEGTGSSGNTIYF.

V is TRBV9 and J is TRBJ1-3; D remains ambiguous. Germline loops: CDR1 SGDLS, CDR2 YYNGEE. V was trimmed by 4 bases and J by 0 bases, leaving 11 bases between them. The CDR3 runs to 15 residues. The CDR3 sequence is CASSTWTVSGNTIYF. The CDR3 DNA follows: TGTGCCAGCAGCACTTGGACGGTCTCTGGAAACACCATATATTTT.

This rearrangement joins TRBV15 to TRBJ2-2; 9 bases match TRBD1. There are 16 residues in the CDR3. Germline V gene lookup returns CDR1 LNHNV and CDR2 YYDKDF (reference sequence). The V segment lost 3 bases and the J segment 5 bases; nucleotides outside the gene matches: 7. CDR3 in DNA: TGTGCCACCAGCAGCTCCGGGACAGGGAGAACCGGGGAGCTGTTTTTT. Residues: CATSSSGTGRTGELFF.

J is TRBJ2-2 and V is TRBV7-3; D gene ambiguous. This CDR3 is 14 amino acids long. Between the trimmed V and J ends, which lost 3 bases and 1 base, there was a span of 6 bases. CDR1 and CDR2 from the germline V gene are SGHTA and FQGTGA. DNA for the CDR3: TGTGCCAGCAGCTTGTACAGGAACACCGGGGAGCTGTTTTTT. Protein: CASSLYRNTGELFF.

The genes are TRBV7-2 and TRBJ1-2; 8 bases fit TRBD1. CDR1 and CDR2 from the germline V gene are SGHTA and FQGNSA. This CDR3 spans 13 amino acids. J gave up 8 bases and V 5 bases, and 7 bases lay outside the gene matches. CDR3 sequence reads: CASSGDRGGGYTF. The CDR3 region has the DNA TGTGCCAGCAGCGGAGACAGGGGCGGCGGCTACACCTTC.

This chain links TRBV30 with TRBJ1-6, with 7 bases fitting TRBD1. CDR1 is GTSNPN, CDR2 SVGIG, per germline (reference sequence). J was trimmed by 9 bases and V by 3 bases; bases with no gene match: 5. This CDR3 contains 13 residues. Here the CDR3 reads CAWRGGDGSPLHF. In DNA form, the CDR3 reads TGTGCCTGGAGAGGGGGCGACGGTTCACCCCTCCACTTT.

This clone was seen a single time. V gene TRBV5-1 combines with J gene TRBJ1-1; unclear D gene. Germline V gene lookup returns CDR1 SGHRS and CDR2 YFSETQ. The germline V and J ends were trimmed by 4 bases and 1 base, with 23 bases remaining between them. The CDR3 is 18 residues long. The CDR3 loop reads CASSLHLRLAGGNTEAFF. In DNA, the CDR3 is TGCGCCAGCAGCCTCCACCTGAGACTTGCGGGAGGGAACACTGAAGCTTTCTTT.

This sequence joins TRBV19 and TRBJ1-1; possibly TRBD1 for D (6 bases). CDR3 length: 14 residues. Germline V lookup: CDR1 LNHDA, CDR2 SQIVND (reference sequence). The germline V and J ends were trimmed by 4 bases and 6 bases, with 15 bases remaining between them. CDR3 sequence (DNA): TGTGCCAGTAGTAGCCTTGGGGGGGCAGCTGAAGCTTTCTTT. It translates to CASSSLGGAAEAFF.

The chain recombines TRBV10-1 with TRBJ2-7; TRBD2 is a possible D gene (6 bases). Germline V gene sequence: CDR1 WNHNN, CDR2 SYGVQD (reference sequence). V was clipped by 10 bases and J by 6 bases, with 19 bases between them. The CDR3 sequence is 13 residues long. The CDR3 DNA reads TGCGCCACCTTCGGACGGGGGTTCAGCGAGCAGTACTTC. Its translation is CATFGRGFSEQYF.